The rows below give T cell receptor beta chains drawn from one sample of a study of T cells in localized non-small cell lung cancer. Clones were read by immunoSEQ multiplex PCR, and TCRdb kept only the in-frame ones, dropping some. The data contain a few thousand clones, approximately 40% of them singletons. The input for sequencing was lung tumor tissue, taken before any cancer treatment. These receptors all stem from a male donor aged 60 or older with stage II squamous cell lung carcinoma. Both conserved end residues are part of each CDR3. D genes are given only for firm matches. Expanded clones are given a class, and other clones once, few, many or no size at all.

d_call: NA
j_call: TRBJ1-3
v_call: TRBV18
clone_size: NA
cdr3_aa: CASSPRGNTIYF
cdr3_nt: TGTGCCAGCTCACCACGAGGAAACACCATATATTTT

d_call: NA
j_call: TRBJ2-2
v_call: TRBV11-3
clone_size: NA
cdr3_aa: CASSPGPHTGELFF
cdr3_nt: TGTGCCAGCAGCCCGGGGCCACACACCGGGGAGCTGTTTTTT

d_call: NA
j_call: TRBJ2-7
v_call: TRBV11-1
clone_size: few
cdr3_aa: CASIHTSGCHEQYF
cdr3_nt: TGTGCCAGCATCCATACTTCAGGGTGTCACGAGCAGTACTTC

d_call: NA
j_call: TRBJ1-5
v_call: TRBV19
clone_size: NA
cdr3_aa: CASSTGIDQPQHF
cdr3_nt: TGTGCCAGTAGTACTGGGATCGATCAGCCCCAGCATTTT

d_call: TRBD1
j_call: TRBJ2-1
v_call: TRBV18
clone_size: NA
cdr3_aa: CASSPGTGNEQFF
cdr3_nt: TGTGCCAGCTCGCCCGGGACAGGCAATGAGCAGTTCTTC

d_call: NA
j_call: TRBJ2-1
v_call: TRBV6-8
clone_size: few
cdr3_aa: CASSYPSHDEQFF
cdr3_nt: TGTGCCAGCAGTTACCCCTCTCATGATGAGCAGTTCTTC

d_call: TRBD2
j_call: TRBJ2-5
v_call: TRBV2
clone_size: NA
cdr3_aa: CASRLGLGIETQYF
cdr3_nt: TGTGCCAGCAGGTTGGGACTAGGGATAGAGACCCAGTACTTC

d_call: NA
j_call: TRBJ2-5
v_call: TRBV19
clone_size: NA
cdr3_aa: CASSINRGRLGVQETQYF
cdr3_nt: TGTGCCAGTAGTATTAATAGGGGACGGTTGGGTGTCCAAGAGACCCAGTACTTC

d_call: NA
j_call: TRBJ1-2
v_call: TRBV29-1
clone_size: few
cdr3_aa: CSVEGSPYGYTF
cdr3_nt: TGCAGCGTTGAGGGCAGTCCCTATGGCTACACCTTC

d_call: TRBD2
j_call: TRBJ2-3
v_call: TRBV28
clone_size: NA
cdr3_aa: CASSFLSGSGSVDTQYF
cdr3_nt: TGTGCCAGCAGTTTTCTGAGTGGGAGCGGGAGTGTAGATACGCAGTATTTT

d_call: NA
j_call: TRBJ2-1
v_call: TRBV18
clone_size: NA
cdr3_aa: CASSPSDVDNEQFF
cdr3_nt: TGTGCCAGCTCACCTTCGGACGTGGACAATGAGCAGTTCTTC

d_call: NA
j_call: TRBJ2-5
v_call: TRBV18
clone_size: NA
cdr3_aa: CASSPDQETQYF
cdr3_nt: TGTGCCAGCTCACCAGACCAAGAGACCCAGTACTTC

d_call: NA
j_call: TRBJ2-7
v_call: TRBV9
clone_size: few
cdr3_aa: CASSVAPSYEQYF
cdr3_nt: TGTGCCAGCAGCGTAGCCCCTTCCTACGAGCAGTACTTC

d_call: NA
j_call: TRBJ1-1
v_call: TRBV9
clone_size: medium-sized
cdr3_aa: CASSTSRTLNTEAFF
cdr3_nt: TGTGCCAGCAGCACAAGCCGGACTTTGAACACTGAAGCTTTCTTT

d_call: NA
j_call: TRBJ1-5
v_call: TRBV19
clone_size: NA
cdr3_aa: CASSPPGYSNQPQHF
cdr3_nt: TGTGCCAGTTCTCCCCCTGGGTATAGCAATCAGCCCCAGCATTTT